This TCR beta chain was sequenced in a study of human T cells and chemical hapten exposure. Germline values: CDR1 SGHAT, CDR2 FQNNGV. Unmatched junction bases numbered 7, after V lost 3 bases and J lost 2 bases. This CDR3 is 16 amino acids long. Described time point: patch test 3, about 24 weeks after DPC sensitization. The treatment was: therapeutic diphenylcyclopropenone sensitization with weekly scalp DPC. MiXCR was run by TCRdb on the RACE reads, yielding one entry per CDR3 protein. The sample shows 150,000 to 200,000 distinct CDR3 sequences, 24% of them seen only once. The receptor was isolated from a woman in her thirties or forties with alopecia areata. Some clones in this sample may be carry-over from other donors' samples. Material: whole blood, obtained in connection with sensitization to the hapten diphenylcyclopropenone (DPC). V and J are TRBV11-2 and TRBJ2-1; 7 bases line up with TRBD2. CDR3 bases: TGTGCCAGCAGCTTTTCTAGCGGACCGGCCTACAATGAGCAGTTCTTC. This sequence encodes CASSFSSGPAYNEQFF.